The sequence of this TCR beta chain was determined in a study of molecular identifiers for immune sequencing clone quantification. The overall study: Replicate experiments took RNA from about 21,000 or 97,000 naive CD8 cells, divided it five ways and sequenced four.

TCRdb processed the PCR reads anew with MiXCR; each CDR3 protein has one entry. The data hold just under 650,000 distinct CDR3 sequences, with 15% to 20% observed a single time. Many counts were recorded for this clonotype. Its antigen is not identified. Study conclusions and caveats: Spiked TCR RNA from one Jurkat cell reportedly showed up when mixed among one million naive cells.

Sequenced: naive CD8+ T cells from blood, with Jurkat cell RNA spiked in. Sample subset: FACS-sorted CD8+CD4-CCR7+CD45RA+ naive T cells. The source of this sequence is a human donor in good health. Some libraries in this study had Jurkat cell RNA spiked in.

The CDR3 nucleotides read TGCGCCAGCAGCCAAGCGGAGCGGGGCTACAATGAGCAGTTCTTC. Translating gives CASSQAERGYNEQFF. V and J are TRBV4-1 and TRBJ2-1; 7 bases are a match to TRBD2. CDR1 is MGHRA, CDR2 YSYEKL, per germline. CDR3 size: 15 residues. The J segment lost 3 bases and the V segment lost 1 base, leaving 3 bases of the junction unmatched.